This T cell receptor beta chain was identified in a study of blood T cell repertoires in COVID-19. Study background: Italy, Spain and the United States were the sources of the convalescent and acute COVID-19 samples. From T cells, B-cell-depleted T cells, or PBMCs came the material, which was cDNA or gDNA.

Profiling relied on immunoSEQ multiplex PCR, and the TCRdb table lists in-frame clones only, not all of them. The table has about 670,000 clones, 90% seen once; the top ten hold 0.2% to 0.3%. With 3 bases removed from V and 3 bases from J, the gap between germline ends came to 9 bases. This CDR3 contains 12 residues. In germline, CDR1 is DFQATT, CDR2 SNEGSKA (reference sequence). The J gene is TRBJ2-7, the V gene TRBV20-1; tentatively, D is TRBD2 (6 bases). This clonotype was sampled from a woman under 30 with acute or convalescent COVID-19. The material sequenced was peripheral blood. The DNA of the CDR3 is TGCAGTGCTAGTCCTAGCGACTACGAGCAGTACTTC. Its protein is CSASPSDYEQYF.